The next 20 T cell receptor beta chains were all read from a single sample in a study of cytotoxic CD8 clonotypes in ibrutinib-treated CLL. The assay was immunoSEQ multiplex PCR, and TCRdb's table has in-frame clones only and misses some. The table includes roughly 70,000 clones, over 75% detected once. The source material was PBMCs, sampled at disease progression, from a patient treated with ibrutinib. The source of these receptors is a human donor with chronic lymphocytic leukemia.

The chain recombines TRBV30 with TRBJ1-5; TRBD1 might be the D (5 bases). V was shortened by 3 bases and J by 7 bases, with 13 bases between the two germline ends. The CDR3 contains 13 residues. The germline CDR1 and CDR2 sequences are GTSNPN and SVGIG (reference sequence). CDR3 in amino acids: CAWSLLGDQPQHF. The CDR3 DNA reads TGTGCCTGGAGCTTGCTGGGGGACCAGCCCCAGCATTTT.

J is TRBJ2-1 and V is TRBV7-9; 9 nucleotides line up with TRBD2. Germline V gene sequence: CDR1 SEHNR, CDR2 FQNEAQ (reference sequence). Losses at the gene ends were 7 bases for V and 2 bases for J; bases not matched to a gene: 6. The CDR3 length is 15 residues. CDR3 sequence (DNA): TGTGCCAGCACCGGTAGCGGGAGCCCCTACAATGAGCAGTTCTTC. Translation gives CASTGSGSPYNEQFF.

The CDR3 reads CASSSRRNQPQHF. The CDR3 nucleotides are TGTGCCAGCAGCTCCCGGCGAAATCAGCCCCAGCATTTT. V and J are TRBV27 and TRBJ1-5; D is unresolved. The CDR3 covers 13 residues. Trimming left V 6 bases short and J 4 bases short, with 10 bases between. Germline CDR1 reads MNHEY; CDR2 reads SMNVEV (reference sequence).

The chain joins TRBV6-5 to TRBJ1-2; 8 positions agree with TRBD1. V trimming: 6 bases; J trimming: 6 bases; junction bases outside the gene matches: 12. CDR3 length: 15 residues. Germline CDR1 is MNHEY and CDR2 is SVGAGI. CDR3 loop: CASSPFGQGGNGYTF. The CDR3 DNA follows: TGTGCCAGCAGCCCATTCGGACAGGGAGGCAATGGCTACACCTTC.

This sequence joins TRBV5-1 and TRBJ1-2, with TRBD1 matching 9 bases. The CDR3 loop spans 15 amino acids. V shed 3 bases, J shed 4 bases, and the junction held 7 bases outside the gene matches. Germline CDR1 SGHRS, CDR2 YFSETQ. The CDR3 region has the DNA TGCGCCAGCAGCTCGGGGCCACAGGGGGCCTATGGCTACACCTTC. This gives the protein CASSSGPQGAYGYTF.

The chain couples TRBV7-9 to TRBJ1-2, with TRBD1 matching 7 bases. Trimming at V came to 4 bases and at J to 8 bases, leaving 16 bases not matched to a gene. The CDR3 is 16 residues long. Per germline, CDR1 SEHNR and CDR2 FQNEAQ (reference sequence). The CDR3 DNA sequence: TGTGCCAGCAGCTCCCAGAGAGACAGGGTGAATAAGGGCTACACCTTC. It codes for CASSSQRDRVNKGYTF.

The chain has TRBV15 and TRBJ2-5; 9 bases map to TRBD2. CDR1 and CDR2 (germline): LNHNV, YYDKDF (reference sequence). Losses at the gene ends were 0 bases for V and 4 bases for J; bases not matched to a gene: 15. CDR3 length equals 19 residues. In DNA, the CDR3 is TGTGCCACCAGCAGAGATCCAGGGTGGGTAGCGGGAGTAGGAGAGACCCAGTACTTC. Amino acids: CATSRDPGWVAGVGETQYF.

The rearrangement joins TRBV19 to TRBJ1-1; 12 nucleotides match TRBD1. V was clipped by 5 bases and J by 6 bases; unmatched bases: 4. The CDR3 length is 14 residues. CDR1 is LNHDA, CDR2 SQIVND, per germline (reference sequence). The CDR3 DNA is TGTGCCAGTAGTCCGGGACAGGGGGCTGCTGAAGCTTTCTTT. Translation: CASSPGQGAAEAFF.

This chain links TRBV7-8 with TRBJ1-2; D perhaps matches TRBD1 (5 bases). Germline V gene lookup returns CDR1 SGHVS and CDR2 FQNEAQ. This CDR3 is built from 14 residues. The V end lost 5 bases, the J end lost 5 bases, and 15 bases lay between the germline ends. The CDR3 region has the DNA TGTGCCAGCAGCCTCAGGGAAGTGGCGTATGGCTACACCTTC. Translating it yields CASSLREVAYGYTF.

The chain links TRBV4-1 to TRBJ2-5; 7 nucleotides align to TRBD1. The CDR3 extends over 17 amino acids. With V trimmed by 2 bases and J by 5 bases, 14 bases remained unmatched. Germline V gene sequence: CDR1 MGHRA, CDR2 YSYEKL. CDR3 in amino acids: CASSQLGTAYGRETQYF. DNA for the CDR3: TGCGCCAGCAGCCAACTAGGGACAGCCTATGGCAGGGAGACCCAGTACTTC.

The chain couples TRBV5-1 to TRBJ2-7; the match to TRBD2 covers 9 bases. The CDR3 has 16 amino acids. Germline CDR1 SGHRS, CDR2 YFSETQ. J was trimmed by 2 bases and V by 3 bases; bases with no gene match: 9. Here the CDR3 DNA reads TGCGCCAGCAGCTCATTCCCGACTAGCGGTACCTACGAGCAGTACTTC. This encodes CASSSFPTSGTYEQYF.

This clone was seen more than once but under ten times. The chain links TRBV27 to TRBJ1-5; D unresolved. The CDR3 loop spans 14 amino acids. The V gene lost 4 bases and the J gene lost 2 bases, with 9 bases spanning the gap. Per the germline V gene, CDR1 is MNHEY and CDR2 is SMNVEV (reference sequence). CDR3 region: CASSSVLGNQPQHF. The CDR3 nucleotides read TGTGCCAGCAGTTCTGTATTGGGCAATCAGCCCCAGCATTTT.

The CDR3 protein is CASSISYSGQETQYF. The CDR3 nucleotides are TGTGCCAGCAGTATAAGTTACTCCGGCCAAGAGACCCAGTACTTC. The chain has TRBV28 and TRBJ2-5; D not resolved. The V gene lost 5 bases and the J gene lost 1 base, with 14 bases spanning the gap. There are 15 residues in the CDR3. The germline V gene encodes CDR1 MDHEN and CDR2 SYDVKM.

This clone was counted only a few times. The genes are TRBV5-6 and TRBJ2-1; D may be TRBD1 or TRBD2 (6 bases each). V was clipped by 3 bases and J by 3 bases, with 19 bases between them. The CDR3 has 17 amino acids. Looked up from germline, CDR1 is SGHDT and CDR2 is YYEEEE. As DNA, the CDR3 is TGTGCCAGCAGCTACATGGAGGGGGGAGCTTTCTACAATGAGCAGTTCTTC. Its protein is CASSYMEGGAFYNEQFF. The variable domain in full, completed from reference TRBV5-6 and TRBJ2-1, reads DAGVTQSPTHLIKTRGQQVTLRCSPKSGHDTVSWYQQALGQGPQFIFQYYEEEERQRGNFPDRFSGHQFPNYSSELNVNALLLGDSALYLCASSYMEGGAFYNEQFFGPGTRLTVL.

This chain links TRBV15 with TRBJ1-4; TRBD1 is a possible D gene (6 bases). V lost 3 bases, J lost 8 bases, and 13 bases lay in between. From germline, CDR1 is LNHNV and CDR2 YYDKDF (reference sequence). This CDR3 contains 14 residues. The CDR3 spells CATSRGSGGEKLFF. CDR3 coding DNA: TGTGCCACCAGCAGGGGGTCCGGGGGCGAAAAACTGTTTTTT.

This sequence joins TRBV30 and TRBJ1-4; TRBD1 matches 10 bases. Germline V gene data show CDR1 as GTSNPN and CDR2 as SVGIG (reference sequence). This CDR3 comprises 14 residues. Trimming removed 1 base from V and 8 bases from J; junction bases left unmatched: 4. The DNA for the CDR3 is TGTGCCTGGAGTGGGGGACAGGGGCGCGAAAAACTGTTTTTT. It is translated as CAWSGGQGREKLFF.

This clone was seen more than once but under ten times. V and J are TRBV7-9 and TRBJ1-6; TRBD1 agrees at 8 bases. Germline CDR1 is SEHNR and CDR2 is FQNEAQ (reference sequence). Germline trimming cut 6 bases from V and 7 bases from J; bases unmatched to any gene: 5. This CDR3 has 14 residues. The CDR3 reads CASRSGGVNSPLHF. CDR3 nucleotide sequence: TGTGCCAGCAGGTCAGGGGGCGTCAATTCACCCCTCCACTTT.

This rearrangement joins TRBV4-1 to TRBJ2-1, with a tentative D call TRBD2 (6 bases). CDR1 is MGHRA and CDR2 is YSYEKL in the germline V gene. The ends were cut back, 1 base at V and 4 bases at J, with 20 bases in the middle. The CDR3 extends over 18 amino acids. CDR3 coding DNA: TGCGCCAGCAGCCAAGGGGTAGCCTACGGGAGAAGGTACAATGAGCAGTTCTTC. It specifies CASSQGVAYGRRYNEQFF.

This clone was seen once. The chain has TRBV6-5 and TRBJ2-2, with D perhaps matching TRBD2 (5 bases). Between the trimmed V and J ends, which lost 4 bases and 1 base, there was a span of 13 bases. CDR1 is MNHEY and CDR2 is SVGAGI in the germline V gene. This CDR3 region has 16 residues. The CDR3 DNA follows: TGTGCCAGCAGTTCACAACGCACTAGGAACACCGGGGAGCTGTTTTTT. Translating it yields CASSSQRTRNTGELFF.

This clone was found a few times. The V and J genes are TRBV29-1 and TRBJ1-2; maybe TRBD1 (5 bases). Germline loops: CDR1 SQVTM, CDR2 ANQGSEA. There are 12 residues in the CDR3. V was pared by 6 bases and J by 8 bases, with 16 bases between. CDR3 sequence reads: CSVGGPVVGYTF. For the CDR3, the DNA is TGCAGCGTGGGGGGACCGGTGGTGGGCTACACCTTC.